The rows below give T cell receptor beta chains drawn from one sample of a study of blood T cell repertoires in COVID-19. This table comes from immunoSEQ multiplex PCR, and its TCRdb copy is limited to in-frame clones, with some not included. The sample contains 80,000 or so clones, 90% of which appear only once. The sample taken for sequencing was peripheral blood. The receptors stem from a woman between 50 and 59 years old in a cohort sampled during active COVID-19. Both conserved end residues are part of each CDR3. Rows give clone size only sometimes, using once, few, many, or a class for an expanded clone.

. TRBV2 CASSGLDRGLSYEQYF
. TRBV2 CASSTGSNTEAFF
. TRBV4-1 CASSQYLGDRGRGTF
. TRBV11-2 CASSFFQAGVYEQYF
. TRBV9 CASSVHTEGPYEQYF
. TRBV20-1 CSASLSPRGKAFF
. TRBV25-1 CASSLAGGSYNEQFF
. TRBV5-4 CASSGGLAGGNSGANVLTF
. TRBV30 CAWSVGVYNEQFF
. TRBV27 CASSLWGEQGKLFF
once TRBV14 CASSPMGRQGRNEQFF
once TRBV7-2 CASSLNVRVSGNTIYF
. TRBV28 CASSLGQGNTEAFF
. TRBV28 CASGAHSPLHF
. TRBV28 CASGGTGARRAFF
. TRBV9 CASSVRGAPGGGDTEAFF
. TRBV30 CAWSVGLPPEDEQYF
few TRBV28 CASSLTGSGYEQYF
. TRBV4-1 CASSPYSNQETQYF
. TRBV6-5 CARGQGGGINEKLFF
. TRBV25-1 CASSLGTGGTGELFF
. TRBV7-2 CASSYSGTNTGELFF
once TRBV7-3 CASSLGTGEAFF
once TRBV10-2 CASSEGGAGKPQHF
. TRBV12-3/TRBV12-4 CASSVSGMGEQYF
. TRBV5-1 CASSVGQGTSGAGELFF
. TRBV2 CASSPRGETQYF
few TRBV30 CAWSMSVQETQYF
. TRBV28 CASSWTSEAYNEQFF
. TRBV7-2 CASSPGWGYGYTF
. TRBV5-1 CASSSQETQYF
once TRBV28 CASAIGGDEQFF
. TRBV5-5 CASSLEGGLAGETQYF
. TRBV9 CASSLWTSGRNEQFF
. TRBV6-1 CASSEVQEYYEQYF
. TRBV7-2 CASSSGQNTGELFF
. TRBV12-3/TRBV12-4 CASSLLTDTQYF
. TRBV5-3 CARSLSGNTEAFF
. TRBV5-8 CASSLIAQTEAFF
once TRBV2 CASRLAGSSTDTQYF
few TRBV7-9 CASSSQGYGYTF
. TRBV20-1 CSATGGNGYTF
. TRBV2 CASSVLEQETQYF
. TRBV5-1 CASSLSVMGVSTDTQYF
. TRBV11-2 CASSFAPGQGYEQYF
once TRBV18 CASSLTGIANTGELFF
. TRBV29-1 CSVEDLGREGLLQFF
. TRBV29-1 CSGLNGAGSGNTIYF
few TRBV14 CASSQGSTIYF
once TRBV28 CASSQGGGYEQYF
. TRBV7-3 CASSLTSQSGTDTQYF
. TRBV2 CASRRDGSYEQYF
. TRBV5-1 CASSLTSGEPTREQYF
once TRBV11-3 CASSQGYTDTQYF
. TRBV12-3/TRBV12-4 CASSLRGAGELFF
. TRBV30 CASTRDPTVETQYF
. TRBV19 CASSIGFQGAGKWTEAFF
. TRBV6-6 CASSSFRDTQYF